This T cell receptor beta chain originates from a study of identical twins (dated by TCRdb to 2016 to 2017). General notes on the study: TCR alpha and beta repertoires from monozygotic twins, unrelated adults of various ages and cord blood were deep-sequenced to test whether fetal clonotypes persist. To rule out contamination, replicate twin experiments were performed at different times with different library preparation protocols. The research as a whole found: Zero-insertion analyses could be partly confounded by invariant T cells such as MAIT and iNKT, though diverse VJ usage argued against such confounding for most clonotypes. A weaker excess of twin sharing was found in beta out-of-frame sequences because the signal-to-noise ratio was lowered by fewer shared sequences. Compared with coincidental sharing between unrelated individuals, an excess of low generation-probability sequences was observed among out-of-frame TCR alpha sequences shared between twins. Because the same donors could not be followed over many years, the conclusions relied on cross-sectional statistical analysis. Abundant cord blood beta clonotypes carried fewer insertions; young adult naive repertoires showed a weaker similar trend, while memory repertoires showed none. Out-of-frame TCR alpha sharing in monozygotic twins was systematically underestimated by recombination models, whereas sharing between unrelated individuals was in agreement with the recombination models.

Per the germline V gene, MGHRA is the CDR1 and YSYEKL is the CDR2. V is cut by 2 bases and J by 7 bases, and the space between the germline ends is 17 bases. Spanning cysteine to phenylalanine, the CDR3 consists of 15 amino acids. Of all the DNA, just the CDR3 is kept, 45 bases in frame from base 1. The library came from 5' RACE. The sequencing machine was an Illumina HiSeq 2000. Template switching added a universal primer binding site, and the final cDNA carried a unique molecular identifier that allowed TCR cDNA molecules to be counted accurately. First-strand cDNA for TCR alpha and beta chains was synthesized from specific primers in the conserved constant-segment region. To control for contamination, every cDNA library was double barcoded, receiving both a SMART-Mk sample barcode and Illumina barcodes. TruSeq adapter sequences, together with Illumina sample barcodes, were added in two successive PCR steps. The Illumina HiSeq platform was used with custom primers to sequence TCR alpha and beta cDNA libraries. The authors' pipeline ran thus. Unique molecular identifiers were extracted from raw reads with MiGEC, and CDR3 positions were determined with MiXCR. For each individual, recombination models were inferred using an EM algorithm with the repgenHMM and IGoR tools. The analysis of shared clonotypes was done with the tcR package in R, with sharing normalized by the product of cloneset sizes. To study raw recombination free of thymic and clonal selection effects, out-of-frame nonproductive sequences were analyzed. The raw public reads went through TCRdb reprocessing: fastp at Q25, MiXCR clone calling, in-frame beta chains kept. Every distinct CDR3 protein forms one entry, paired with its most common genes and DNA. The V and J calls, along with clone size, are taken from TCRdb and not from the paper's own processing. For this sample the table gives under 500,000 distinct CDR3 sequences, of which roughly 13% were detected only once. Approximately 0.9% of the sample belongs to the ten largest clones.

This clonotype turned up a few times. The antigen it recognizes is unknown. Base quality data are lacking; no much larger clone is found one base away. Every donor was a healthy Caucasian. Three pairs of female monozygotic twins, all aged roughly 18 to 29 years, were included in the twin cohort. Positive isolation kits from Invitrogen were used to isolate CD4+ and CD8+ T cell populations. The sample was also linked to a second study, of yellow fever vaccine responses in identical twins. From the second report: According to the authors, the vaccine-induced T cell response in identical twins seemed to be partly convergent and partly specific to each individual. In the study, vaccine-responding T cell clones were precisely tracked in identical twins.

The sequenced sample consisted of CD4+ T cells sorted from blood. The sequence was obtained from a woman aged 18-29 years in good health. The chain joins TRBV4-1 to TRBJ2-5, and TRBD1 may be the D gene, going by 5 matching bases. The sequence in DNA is TGCGCCAGCAGCCAAATCCCAGGACAAGGTGGGACCCAGTACTTC. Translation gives CASSQIPGQGGTQYF.